The entry below describes one T cell receptor beta chain. It lacks a known antigen. Per-base qualities were not stored, and no clone one base away is much larger. According to the study, the label for this sample's treatment or condition signals: roughly 20 received Ad26.COV2.S at low or high dose, single or two shots; about five received placebo; per-sample allocation not given. For vaccine and placebo recipients, repertoires were sequenced using samples collected on day 63 after the first injection. In Cohort 1b, 25 or so adults aged 18-55 years were enrolled at a single site in Boston, USA, between 29 July and 7 August 2020. Ad26.COV2.S was a replication-incompetent adenovirus type 26 vector expressing a prefusion-stabilized SARS-CoV-2 spike protein from the original Wuhan strain. This record comes from a study of Ad26.COV2.S vaccination and SARS-CoV-2 variants (dated by TCRdb to the early 2020s). Regarding the study in general: Vaccine-arm donors were drawn from COV1001, a multicentre, randomized, double-blind, placebo-controlled phase I-IIa trial of Ad26.COV2.S in healthy adults. Ad26.COV2.S was administered intramuscularly at 5 x 10^10 or 1 x 10^11 viral particles, either as a single shot or as two shots given 56 days apart. TCRbeta repertoire sequencing was used to assess the specificity and breadth of SARS-CoV-2-reactive T cell receptors after Ad26.COV2.S vaccination. The TCR-sequenced set comprised around 30 samples: 19 Ad26.COV2.S vaccine recipients, 5 placebo recipients and 8 SARS-CoV-2 convalescent individuals. Participants in the trial were split at random into five groups of five each, receiving low-dose or high-dose Ad26.COV2.S once or twice, or else placebo on both occasions. Blinding of investigators to trial group allocation was maintained during experiments and outcome assessment.

Per the germline V gene, MDHEN is the CDR1 and SYDVKM is the CDR2. V and J lose 4 bases and 0 bases, and a span of 13 bases separates them. The CDR3 holds 16 amino acids from the cysteine to the phenylalanine. The only DNA kept is the CDR3, 48 bases in frame from the first base. TCRbeta CDR3 regions were sequenced with the immunoSEQ Assay. After extraction, genomic DNA underwent amplification by bias-controlled multiplex PCR, followed by high-throughput sequencing. From the authors' description of their analysis: To quantify the absolute abundance of every unique TCRbeta CDR3 region, sequences were collapsed and filtered. T cell fraction was estimated by normalizing TCRbeta template counts to usable DNA, which was measured by amplifying reference genes present in all nucleated cells. Repertoire TCRs were annotated as SARS-CoV-2-specific when V gene, CDR3 amino acid sequence and J gene were exactly matched to a known reactive TCR set. MIRA supplied the reference SARS-CoV-2 TCR set, which was filtered for enrichment in COVID-19-positive ImmuneCODE repertoires so that public or cross-reactive TCRs were removed. Using the MIRA antigens, annotated TCRs were further analysed by specific ORF or by position within an ORF. Breadth was defined as annotated unique rearrangements over total unique productive rearrangements; depth was the summed frequency of those rearrangements. Two-sided Wilcoxon rank-sum tests were used to compare TCR breadth between groups. Not all clones reach the TCRdb copy of this immuneACCESS table, which keeps in-frame sequences only. Checked studies attribute under half of the gap to unresolved V genes and leave the rest unexplained. V and J calls and clone size are as listed in that table; D and trimming were resolved from the DNA. The sample includes hundreds of thousands of clones, with 75% to 95% observed a single time. Roughly an eighth of the sample is in the top ten clones.

The paper's findings and limits, for the study overall: Comparing responses between vaccine doses or regimens was not something the study was powered to do. Comparable non-spike TCR breadth was observed between vaccine and placebo recipients, consistent with only spike being contained in the vaccine. Spike-specific TCR breadth was higher in Ad26.COV2.S recipients than in placebo recipients (P = 0.0014). Substantial breadth of spike-specific CD8+ and CD4+ T cell responses was reported after vaccination. It was noted by the authors that total T cell responses may have been underestimated by the TCR breadth and depth analyses.

This receptor was obtained from a person aged 18-65 years who received the Ad26.COV2.S COVID-19 vaccine or a placebo. This material consisted of peripheral blood, taken in a trial of Ad26.COV2.S vaccine versus placebo. Here the chain combines TRBV28 and TRBJ2-1, with TRBD1 tentatively as D gene (5 bases match). The CDR3 protein is CASSSTGEISYNEQFF. In nucleotide form, the sequence is TGTGCCAGCAGTTCCACAGGCGAAATCTCCTACAATGAGCAGTTCTTC.